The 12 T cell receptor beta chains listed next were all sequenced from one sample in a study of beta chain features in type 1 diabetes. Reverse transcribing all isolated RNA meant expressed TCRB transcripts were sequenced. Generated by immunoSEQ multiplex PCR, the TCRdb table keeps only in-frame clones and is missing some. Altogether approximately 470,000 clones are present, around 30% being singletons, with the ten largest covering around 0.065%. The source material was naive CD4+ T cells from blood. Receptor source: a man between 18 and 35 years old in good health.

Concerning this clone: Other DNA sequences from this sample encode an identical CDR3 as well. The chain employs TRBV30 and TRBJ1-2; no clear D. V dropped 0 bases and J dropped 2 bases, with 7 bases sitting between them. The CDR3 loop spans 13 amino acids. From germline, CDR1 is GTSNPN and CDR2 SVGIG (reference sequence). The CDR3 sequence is CAWSVDGNYGYTF. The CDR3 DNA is TGTGCCTGGAGTGTAGACGGGAACTATGGCTACACCTTC.

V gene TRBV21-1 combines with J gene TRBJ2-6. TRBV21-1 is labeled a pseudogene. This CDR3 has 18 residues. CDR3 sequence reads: CASSNKERDHSGANVLTF. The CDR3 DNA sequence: TGTGCCAGCAGCAATAAGGAACGGGACCACTCTGGGGCCAACGTCCTGACTTTC.

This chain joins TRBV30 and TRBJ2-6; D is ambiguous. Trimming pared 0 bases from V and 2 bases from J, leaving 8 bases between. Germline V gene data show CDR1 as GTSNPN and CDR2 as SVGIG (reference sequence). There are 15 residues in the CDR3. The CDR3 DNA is TGTGCCTGGAGTGTACATGGTACTGGGGCCAACGTCCTGACTTTC. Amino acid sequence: CAWSVHGTGANVLTF.

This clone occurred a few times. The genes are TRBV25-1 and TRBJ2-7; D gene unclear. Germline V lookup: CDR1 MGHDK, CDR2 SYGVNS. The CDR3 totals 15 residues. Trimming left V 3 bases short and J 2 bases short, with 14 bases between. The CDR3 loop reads CASSDRLGITYEQYF. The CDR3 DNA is TGTGCCAGCAGTGACCGATTAGGGATCACCTACGAGCAGTACTTC.

The CDR3 coding sequence is TGTGCCAGCAGAACTAGCGGGAGCTCAGATACGCAGTATTTT. As protein: CASRTSGSSDTQYF. The chain is built from TRBV7-2 and TRBJ2-3; TRBD2 matches 11 bases. From germline, CDR1 is SGHTA and CDR2 FQGNSA. The trim removed 6 bases at V and 4 bases at J, leaving 3 bases unmatched. The CDR3 has 14 amino acids.

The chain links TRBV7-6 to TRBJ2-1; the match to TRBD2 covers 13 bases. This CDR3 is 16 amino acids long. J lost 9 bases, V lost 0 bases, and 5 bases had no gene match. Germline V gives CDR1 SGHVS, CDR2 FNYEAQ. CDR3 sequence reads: CASSLARTSGRSEQFF. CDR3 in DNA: TGTGCCAGCAGCTTAGCGCGGACTAGCGGGAGAAGTGAGCAGTTCTTC.

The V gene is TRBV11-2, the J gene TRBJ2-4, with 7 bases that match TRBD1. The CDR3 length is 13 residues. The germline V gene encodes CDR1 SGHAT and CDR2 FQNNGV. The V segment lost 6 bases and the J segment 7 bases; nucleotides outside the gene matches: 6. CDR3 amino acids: CASSRQGANIQYF. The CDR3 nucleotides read TGTGCCAGCAGTCGACAGGGTGCGAACATTCAGTACTTC.

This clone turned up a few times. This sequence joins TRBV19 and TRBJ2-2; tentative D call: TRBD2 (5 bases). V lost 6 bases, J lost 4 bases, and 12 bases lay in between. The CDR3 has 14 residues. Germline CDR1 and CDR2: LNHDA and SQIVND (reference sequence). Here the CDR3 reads CASRDGGGTGELFF. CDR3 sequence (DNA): TGTGCCAGTAGGGACGGAGGTGGCACCGGGGAGCTGTTTTTT.

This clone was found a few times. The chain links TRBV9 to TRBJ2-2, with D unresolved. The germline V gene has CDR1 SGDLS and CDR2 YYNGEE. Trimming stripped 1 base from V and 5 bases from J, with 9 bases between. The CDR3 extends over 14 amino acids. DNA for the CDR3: TGTGCCAGCAGCGTATTGTGGCGGACCGGGGAGCTGTTTTTT. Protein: CASSVLWRTGELFF.

CDR3 bases: TGCGCCAGCAGCTCGACAGGGAGTCGAGAGACCCAGTACTTC. Protein product: CASSSTGSRETQYF. The rearrangement links TRBV5-1 to TRBJ2-5; TRBD1 aligns across 7 bases. Germline assignment: CDR1 SGHRS and CDR2 YFSETQ. V shed 3 bases, J shed 4 bases, and the junction held 6 bases outside the gene matches. The CDR3 consists of 14 residues. Drawing the rest from reference TRBV5-1 and TRBJ2-5, the complete variable domain is KAGVTQTPRYLIKTRGQQVTLSCSPISGHRSVSWYQQTPGQGLQFLFEYFSETQRNKGNFPGRFSGRQFSNSRSEMNVSTLELGDSALYLCASSSTGSRETQYFGPGTRLLVL.

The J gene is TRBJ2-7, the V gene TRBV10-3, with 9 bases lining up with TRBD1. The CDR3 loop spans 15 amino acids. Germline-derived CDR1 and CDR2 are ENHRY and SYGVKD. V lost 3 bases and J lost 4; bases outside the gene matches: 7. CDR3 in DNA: TGTGCCATCAGTGAAACAGGGGGCATCAGATACGAGCAGTACTTC. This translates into CAISETGGIRYEQYF.

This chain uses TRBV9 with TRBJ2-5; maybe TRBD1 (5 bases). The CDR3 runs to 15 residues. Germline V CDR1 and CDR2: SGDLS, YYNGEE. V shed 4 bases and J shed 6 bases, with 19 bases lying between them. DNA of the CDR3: TGTGCCAGCAGCACCGAATCCAGGGATTGGCAGACCCAGTACTTC. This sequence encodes CASSTESRDWQTQYF.